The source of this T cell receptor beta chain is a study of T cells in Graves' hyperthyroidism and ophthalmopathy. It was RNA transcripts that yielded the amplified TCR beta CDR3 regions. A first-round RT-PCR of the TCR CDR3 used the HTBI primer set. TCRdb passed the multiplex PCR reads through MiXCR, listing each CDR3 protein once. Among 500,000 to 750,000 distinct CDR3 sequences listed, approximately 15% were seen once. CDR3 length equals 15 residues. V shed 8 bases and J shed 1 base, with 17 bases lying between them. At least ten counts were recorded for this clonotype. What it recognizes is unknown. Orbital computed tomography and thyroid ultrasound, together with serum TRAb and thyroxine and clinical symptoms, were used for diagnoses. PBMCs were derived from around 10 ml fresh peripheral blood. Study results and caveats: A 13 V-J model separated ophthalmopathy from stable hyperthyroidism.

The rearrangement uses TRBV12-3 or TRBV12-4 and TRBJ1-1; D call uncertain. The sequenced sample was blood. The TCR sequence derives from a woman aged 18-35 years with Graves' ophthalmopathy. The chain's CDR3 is CASGSGRVENTEAFF. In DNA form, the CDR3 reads TGTGCCAGCGGATCCGGTCGGGTGGAGAACACTGAAGCTTTCTTT.